This T cell receptor beta chain is drawn from a study of T cell repertoires in cytomegalovirus infection. Overall study context: Alongside well-studied HLA-B-restricted CMV epitopes, recently identified HLA-C-restricted CMV epitopes were also used. Based on public TCR beta signatures, there were indications of CMV infection and of a matching HLA type.

Points on this clonotype: Its antigen is unknown.

The germline CDR1 and CDR2 sequences are SEHNR and FQNEAQ (reference sequence). This CDR3 is built from 15 residues. The V and J ends lost 5 bases and 3 bases, in that order; junction bases with no gene match: 7. General observations from the study: Dominating the ex vivo response were HLA-C-restricted CMV-specific TCR beta clonotypes. Summed frequency of public TCR beta families distinguished CMV carriers with the relevant HLA.

TCRdb redid the calling of the reads with MiXCR, one entry per CDR3 protein. In the table there are 650,000 to 900,000 distinct CDR3 sequences, about 31% of which are singletons. The TCR was taken from a human donor in good health (CMV status not recorded). Some clones in this sample may be carry-over from other donors' samples. Sequences were derived from cultured CD8+ T cells from PBMCs, sampled from culture after CMV antigen stimulation. The chain employs TRBV7-9 and TRBJ1-2; 9 bases are a match to TRBD1. This CDR3 is CASSGGDRDYYGYTF. The CDR3 DNA reads as TGTGCCAGCAGCGGGGGGGACAGGGACTACTATGGCTACACCTTC.